Here is one T cell receptor (beta chain) with its context. Using a J-beta primer mix together with a sample-barcoded 5' primer, a second PCR was run for about 6 to 11 cycles. TCRdb analysed the 5' RACE reads with MiXCR anew, one entry per CDR3 protein. The sample lists 750,000 to 850,000 distinct CDR3 sequences, 20% to 25% occurring once. This record comes from a study of blood T cells in healthy people across ages. The wider study: About one barcoded beta molecule per two T cells was the capture yield of template switching.

The CDR3 extends over 15 amino acids. The V gene lost 1 base and the J gene lost 4 bases, with 14 bases spanning the gap. CDR1 and CDR2 from the germline V gene are SGDLS and YYNGEE. The same data also contributed to another study, on T cells of mothers and their children.

The receptor's source is a boy between 10 and 17 years old in good health. The sample comprised blood. The chain carries TRBV9 and TRBJ1-1; D is ambiguous. The DNA of the CDR3 is TGTGCCAGCAGCGTAAGGGAGTGGGGTGGCACTGAAGCTTTCTTT. Amino acids: CASSVREWGGTEAFF.